Detailed here is one T cell receptor (beta chain). Antigen: not known. The data were taken from a study of cytomegalovirus exposure and HLA in healthy donors. Turning to the study itself: A prior study identified over 100 million unique TCR beta sequences from about 180 million T cells. Study-level findings and limits: The study flagged around 150 TCR beta chains as cytomegalovirus-associated. TCR beta V- and J-gene trimming was later associated with a missense DCLRE1C variant. A later analysis showed TCR association rates differing by HLA locus, peaking at DRB1 and lowest at HLA-C.

60 Vbeta and 13 Jbeta primers were used in PCR. The protocol was immunoSEQ multiplex PCR, while the TCRdb copy is restricted to in-frame clones and leaves out a portion. This table holds roughly 140,000 clones, about four fifths found once. The source of this sequence is a human donor in good health. The specimen sequenced was PBMCs.

CDR3 DNA sequence: TGTGCCAGCAGCTTGGCCGGGGTAGCCAAAAACATTCAGTACTTC. Translating it yields CASSLAGVAKNIQYF. This rearrangement joins TRBV5-4 to TRBJ2-4; maybe TRBD2 (5 bases). The germline V and J ends were trimmed by 0 bases and 0 bases, with 7 bases remaining between them. CDR3 length: 15 amino acids. Germline V gene data show CDR1 as SGHNT and CDR2 as YYREEE (reference sequence).